Below are 5 T cell receptor beta chains sequenced from a single sample in a study of T cell repertoires in cytomegalovirus infection. Their antigens remain unidentified. TCRdb analysed the reads with MiXCR anew, one entry per CDR3 protein. The sample includes roughly 860,000 distinct CDR3 sequences, approximately 32% seen only once; the top ten take around 12%. The sequencing used cultured CD8+ T cells from PBMCs, collected from culture after CMV antigen stimulation. Receptors were obtained from a human donor in good health (CMV status not recorded). Some clones in this sample may be carry-over from other donors' samples.

Of note for this clonotype: An end of the junction does not agree with germline; a read error may underlie this. The J gene is TRBJ2-7, the V gene TRBV4-1; D remains unclear. This CDR3 spans 13 amino acids. Germline V CDR1 and CDR2: MGHRA, YSYEKL. The DNA for the CDR3 is TGTGCCAGCAGTCCTACTATCTCCTACGAGCAGTACTTC. This codes for CASSPTISYEQYF.

This clonotype was observed a single time. CDR3 DNA sequence: TGTGCCAGCAGTTCAAGGACAGGGTCGTTGGGGTATGGCTACACCTTC. It codes for CASSSRTGSLGYGYTF. This chain connects TRBV28 to TRBJ1-2, with 8 nucleotides matching TRBD1. CDR1 is MDHEN and CDR2 is SYDVKM in the germline V gene. The V segment lost 4 bases and the J segment 5 bases; nucleotides outside the gene matches: 12. This CDR3 spans 16 amino acids.

This clonotype has only a few counts. J is TRBJ2-3 and V is TRBV7-9; the D is unclear. Germline V gene sequence: CDR1 SEHNR, CDR2 FQNEAQ (reference sequence). Trimming cost V 1 base and J 6 bases, with 8 bases left between them. The CDR3 length is 13 residues. The CDR3 bases are TGTGCCAGCAGCTTAGGGTACCGTGATACGCAGTATTTT. This translates into CASSLGYRDTQYF.

This clonotype occurred a few times. V gene TRBV9 combines with J gene TRBJ2-6; D is possibly TRBD1 or TRBD2 (7 bases each). Germline V gene data show CDR1 as SGDLS and CDR2 as YYNGEE. V lost 0 bases and J lost 0, with 19 bases in between. This CDR3 has 20 residues. The CDR3 loop is CASSVARGGDSRSGANVLTF. Here the CDR3 DNA reads TGTGCCAGCAGCGTAGCCAGGGGGGGGGACAGCCGCTCTGGGGCCAACGTCCTGACTTTC.

The chain employs TRBV14 and TRBJ2-1, with TRBD2 matching 10 bases. Germline loops: CDR1 SGHDN, CDR2 FVKESK. J lost 4 bases, V lost 0 bases, and 12 bases had no gene match. CDR3 length: 19 amino acids. As DNA, the CDR3 is TGTGCCAGCAGCCAAGAAACGCAAAAAGGAGCGGGGGGGTACAATGAGCAGTTCTTC. This encodes CASSQETQKGAGGYNEQFF.